This record concerns one T cell receptor (beta chain) sequence. The data were taken from a study of shared clonotypes between healthy human individuals. About the research overall: Those who served as donors were a couple of women and three men between the ages of 18 and 49. Three plates were used per donor for CD4 naive, three for CD4 memory, two for CD8 naive and one for CD8 memory.

A CD45RA+ naive subset and a CD45RA-negative memory subset were split from CD4+ cells. Trimming removed 7 bases at V and 1 base at J, with 25 bases between. This CDR3 is 18 amino acids long. Germline CDR1 is LNHNV and CDR2 is YYDKDF (reference sequence). The authors split each subset's genomic DNA evenly across several immunoSEQ plates. The repertoire was sequenced with immunoSEQ multiplex PCR; TCRdb's copy has only in-frame clones and lacks some. The sample gives around 2.5 million clones, more than 85% of which show up once; more than 0.35% is in the top ten. Sequencing was carried out using naive CD4+ T cells from PBMCs. Subset here: CD45RA+ positively selected. The chain carries TRBV15 and TRBJ1-1; possible D gene TRBD1, 6 bases. The clonotype comes from a man younger than 35 in good health. Some clones in this sample may be carry-over from other donors' samples. This CDR3 is CATTSVPGHAPSNTEAFF. The CDR3 bases are TGTGCCACCACTTCAGTCCCGGGACATGCGCCCTCGAACACTGAAGCTTTCTTT.